A single sample gave rise to the 24 T cell receptor beta chains below, sequenced in a study of blood T cell repertoires in COVID-19. Sequencing used immunoSEQ multiplex PCR; TCRdb keeps in-frame clones, though not all of them. The sample includes under 300,000 clones, around 90% of them seen just once. The sequencing sample was made of PBMCs or T cells enriched from blood (not recorded which). All receptors derive from a woman in her 30s with acute COVID-19.

CDR3 protein: CASSTSGRAENEQFF. In DNA form, the CDR3 reads TGTGCCAGCAGCACTAGCGGGAGGGCCGAGAATGAGCAGTTCTTC. The chain recombines TRBV9 with TRBJ2-1, with 13 nucleotides matching TRBD2. The CDR3 covers 15 residues. Looked up from germline, CDR1 is SGDLS and CDR2 is YYNGEE. V dropped 4 bases and J dropped 7; count of bases not matched to a gene: 5.

The V gene is TRBV12-3 or TRBV12-4, the J gene TRBJ1-6; 8 bases fit TRBD1. The ends lost 8 bases at V and 10 bases at J; junction bases unmatched: 7. The CDR3 has 13 amino acids. The DNA for the CDR3 is TGTGCCAGCGGCCAGGGGGCCGGGTCACCCCTCCACTTT. Translation gives CASGQGAGSPLHF.

The chain employs TRBV2 and TRBJ1-2; possibly TRBD1 for D (6 bases). CDR1 and CDR2 from the germline V gene are SNHLY and FYNNEI. The CDR3 is 12 residues long. V gave up 7 bases and J gave up 8 bases, with 14 bases separating them. Here the CDR3 reads CASNSGVRGYTF. In DNA form, the CDR3 reads TGTGCCAGCAATTCAGGGGTGAGGGGCTACACCTTC.

In DNA, the CDR3 is TGTGCTAGTGGTTTGGTACCCCAGGGAGAGACCCAGTACTTC. Translated: CASGLVPQGETQYF. The chain carries TRBV12-5 and TRBJ2-5; D is possibly TRBD1 (5 bases). This CDR3 has 14 residues. Germline V gene lookup returns CDR1 LGHNT and CDR2 FRNRAP. V gave up 0 bases and J gave up 4 bases, with 9 bases separating them.

This clone was seen repeatedly, ten times or more. The same CDR3 can be traced to other DNA sequences in this sample. The V and J genes are TRBV15 and TRBJ2-7; TRBD1 aligns across 7 bases. The length of the CDR3 is 12 residues. Losses at the gene ends were 9 bases for V and 1 base for J; bases not matched to a gene: 3. Per germline, CDR1 LNHNV and CDR2 YYDKDF (reference sequence). The CDR3: CATSGQSYEQYF. In DNA, the CDR3 is TGTGCCACTTCGGGACAGTCCTACGAGCAGTACTTC. Supplemented by reference TRBV15 and TRBJ2-7, the full variable domain reads DAMVIQNPRYQVTQFGKPVTLSCSQTLNHNVMYWYQQKSSQAPKLLFHYYDKDFNNEADTPDNFQSRRPNTSFCFLDIRSPGLGDTAMYLCATSGQSYEQYFGPGTRLTVT.

The genes are TRBV19 and TRBJ1-1; 7 bases align to TRBD1. Trimming took 8 bases from V and 4 from J; bases not matched to a gene: 10. Germline V gene sequence: CDR1 LNHDA, CDR2 SQIVND (reference sequence). The length of the CDR3 is 14 residues. CDR3 protein: CASGVKGGGTEAFF. In DNA, the CDR3 is TGTGCCAGTGGGGTTAAAGGGGGCGGCACTGAAGCTTTCTTT.

The V call is TRBV2, the J call TRBJ1-4; 9 bases map to TRBD1. CDR3 size: 15 residues. Losses at the gene ends were 9 bases for V and 4 bases for J; bases not matched to a gene: 9. Germline V CDR1 and CDR2: SNHLY, FYNNEI. The CDR3 reads CASLRGTGSNEKLFF. The CDR3 region has the DNA TGTGCCAGTCTCCGCGGGACAGGGAGTAATGAAAAACTGTTTTTT.

V and J are TRBV28 and TRBJ1-4, with D perhaps matching TRBD1 (5 bases). The CDR3 runs 16 residues. The germline gives CDR1 MDHEN, CDR2 SYDVKM. Trimming pared 7 bases from V and 7 bases from J, leaving 22 bases between. The CDR3 here is CASTSSGVRAGEKLFF. CDR3 nucleotides: TGTGCCAGCACCTCTTCGGGGGTCAGGGCTGGTGAAAAACTGTTTTTT.

This clone occurred once. The gene calls are TRBV19 and TRBJ2-2; TRBD1 might be the D (7 bases). CDR1 is LNHDA, CDR2 SQIVND, per germline (reference sequence). Trimming took off 2 bases at V and 6 bases at J, with 10 bases between the two ends. CDR3 length equals 14 residues. CDR3 coding DNA: TGTGCCAGTAGTATACAGGGGGGACCCGGGGAGCTGTTTTTT. It encodes CASSIQGGPGELFF.

CDR3 sequence: CASSQESRVIVEAFF. The CDR3 coding sequence is TGTGCCAGCAGCCAAGAATCCCGAGTTATAGTGGAAGCTTTCTTT. The V and J genes are TRBV3-1 (or the pseudogene TRBV3-2) and TRBJ1-1; D gene uncertain. The CDR3 runs 15 residues. Germline V gene data show CDR1 as LGHDT and CDR2 as YNNKEL (reference sequence). Deletions cut 0 bases from V and 8 bases from J, with 16 bases between.

This clone was observed a few times. J is TRBJ2-2 and V is TRBV10-2, with D perhaps matching TRBD2 (6 bases). Looked up from germline, CDR1 is WSHSY and CDR2 is SAAADI. V was clipped by 7 bases and J by 9 bases, with 15 bases between them. The CDR3 is made up of 13 amino acids. CDR3 sequence: CASKDGGLRELFF. In nucleotides, the CDR3 is TGCGCCAGCAAGGACGGGGGTCTGCGGGAGCTGTTTTTT.

V is TRBV2 and J is TRBJ2-3; no firm D call. V shed 7 bases and J shed 0 bases, with 23 bases lying between them. The CDR3 totals 18 residues. Germline assignment: CDR1 SNHLY and CDR2 FYNNEI. This CDR3 is CASTLTEIALASTDTQYF. CDR3 in DNA: TGTGCCAGCACCTTGACGGAAATAGCCTTAGCTAGCACAGATACGCAGTATTTT.

This chain uses TRBV30 with TRBJ2-3, with TRBD1 identical over 12 bases. Losses at the gene ends were 3 bases for V and 7 bases for J; bases not matched to a gene: 2. Germline CDR1 and CDR2: GTSNPN and SVGIG (reference sequence). This CDR3 spans 13 amino acids. The CDR3 DNA follows: TGTGCCTGGAGGGGACAGGGGGCCCATACGCAGTATTTT. It translates to CAWRGQGAHTQYF.

The chain carries TRBV5-4 and TRBJ1-2; tentative D call: TRBD1 (6 bases). Germline lookup yields CDR1 SGHNT and CDR2 YYREEE (reference sequence). V lost 4 bases and J lost 1, with 17 bases in between. CDR3 length: 16 amino acids. The DNA for the CDR3 is TGTGCCAGCAGCGGACAGCCCTCTTCCTTTAACTATGGCTACACCTTC. Its protein is CASSGQPSSFNYGYTF.

The chain combines TRBV6-5 with TRBJ2-1; 8 bases match TRBD2. Trimming removed 7 bases from V and 7 bases from J; junction bases left unmatched: 9. CDR3 size: 14 residues. Germline V gene lookup returns CDR1 MNHEY and CDR2 SVGAGI. The CDR3 region has the DNA TGTGCCAGCACCCGGCGGGGGGCAGGGAATGAGCAGTTCTTC. Protein: CASTRRGAGNEQFF.

The chain joins TRBV7-2 to TRBJ2-7; 12 nucleotides line up with TRBD2. Germline CDR1 reads SGHTA; CDR2 reads FQGNSA. V lost 0 bases, J lost 4 bases, and 13 bases stayed unmatched. This CDR3 contains 19 residues. Here the CDR3 reads CASSLAGERLAGDRYEQYF. CDR3 sequence (DNA): TGTGCCAGCAGCTTAGCGGGTGAGAGACTAGCGGGAGATCGTTACGAGCAGTACTTC.

This chain joins TRBV3-1 (or the pseudogene TRBV3-2) and TRBJ2-3; 7 nucleotides align to TRBD2. CDR1 is LGHDT, CDR2 YNNKEL, per germline (reference sequence). J gave up 2 bases and V 1 base, and 9 bases lay outside the gene matches. The CDR3 has 17 amino acids. The CDR3 loop is CASSQALGRASTDTQYF. DNA for the CDR3: TGTGCCAGCAGCCAAGCTTTGGGGAGGGCTTCCACAGATACGCAGTATTTT.

The chain is built from TRBV7-9 and TRBJ2-7; TRBD2 aligns across 12 bases. Trimming removed 5 bases from V and 6 bases from J; junction bases left unmatched: 8. The CDR3 spans 15 residues. Germline CDR1 SEHNR, CDR2 FQNEAQ (reference sequence). The CDR3 reads CASSLSSGRASEQYF. As DNA, the CDR3 is TGTGCCAGCAGCCTATCTAGCGGGAGGGCCAGCGAGCAGTACTTC. Drawing the rest from reference TRBV7-9 and TRBJ2-7, the complete variable domain is DTGVSQNPRHKITKRGQNVTFRCDPISEHNRLYWYRQTLGQGPEFLTYFQNEAQLEKSRLLSDRFSAERPKGSFSTLEIQRTEQGDSAMYLCASSLSSGRASEQYFGPGTRLTVT.

This clone showed up just once. The gene calls are TRBV11-2 and TRBJ2-5; 8 nucleotides match TRBD2. The CDR3 extends over 16 amino acids. CDR1 SGHAT and CDR2 FQNNGV come from the germline V gene. The ends lost 4 bases at V and 5 bases at J; junction bases unmatched: 12. Here the CDR3 DNA reads TGTGCCAGCAGCTCCAGCGGGAGAACGGTGGGTGAGACCCAGTACTTC. Amino acid sequence: CASSSSGRTVGETQYF.

The chain joins TRBV2 to TRBJ2-2; 8 bases line up with TRBD1. J was trimmed by 1 base and V by 7 bases; bases with no gene match: 2. The CDR3 has 14 residues. CDR1 SNHLY and CDR2 FYNNEI come from the germline V gene. CDR3 sequence (DNA): TGTGCCAGCACCACAGGGGGGAACACCGGGGAGCTGTTTTTT. Its protein is CASTTGGNTGELFF.

The rearrangement uses TRBV27 and TRBJ2-3; the D gene is possibly TRBD1 (5 bases). The germline V gene encodes CDR1 MNHEY and CDR2 SMNVEV (reference sequence). The CDR3 length is 12 residues. V was pared by 4 bases and J by 5 bases, with 7 bases between. This chain's CDR3 is CASSSQEDTQYF. CDR3 nucleotides: TGTGCCAGCAGTTCACAGGAAGATACGCAGTATTTT.

This clone was found many times. This sequence joins TRBV28 and TRBJ2-7; D is undetermined. This CDR3 region has 13 residues. The V end was cut by 3 bases, the J end by 3 bases, with 9 bases between. CDR1 is MDHEN and CDR2 is SYDVKM in the germline V gene. The CDR3 region has the DNA TGTGCCAGCAGTTTTTTCAGTGGCTACGAGCAGTACTTC. Its translation: CASSFFSGYEQYF.

CDR3 in amino acids: CSGRDRGGLTEAFF. For the CDR3, the DNA is TGCAGCGGCAGGGACAGGGGAGGTTTGACTGAAGCTTTCTTT. The chain has TRBV29-1 and TRBJ1-1, with TRBD1 identical over 10 bases. The CDR3 is 14 residues long. V was pared by 7 bases and J by 5 bases, with 10 bases of the junction left unmatched. Per the germline V gene, CDR1 is SQVTM and CDR2 is ANQGSEA.

The rearrangement links TRBV29-1 to TRBJ2-7, with D possibly TRBD1 on 5 matching bases. The CDR3 sequence is 11 residues long. Germline V gene data show CDR1 as SQVTM and CDR2 as ANQGSEA. Trimming took 4 bases from V and 3 from J, leaving 7 bases between them. The CDR3 bases are TGCAGCGTTGCTGACAGCTACGAGCAGTACTTC. Protein: CSVADSYEQYF.